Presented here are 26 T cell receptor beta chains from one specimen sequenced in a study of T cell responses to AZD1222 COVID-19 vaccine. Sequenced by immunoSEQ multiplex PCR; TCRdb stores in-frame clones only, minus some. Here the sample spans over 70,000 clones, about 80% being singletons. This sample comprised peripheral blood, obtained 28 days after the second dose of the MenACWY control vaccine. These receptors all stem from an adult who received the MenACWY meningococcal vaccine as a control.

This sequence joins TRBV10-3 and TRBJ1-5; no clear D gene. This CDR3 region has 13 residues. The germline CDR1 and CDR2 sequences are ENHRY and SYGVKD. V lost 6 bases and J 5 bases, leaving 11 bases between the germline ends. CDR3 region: CAIRERNDQPQHF. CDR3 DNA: TGTGCCATCAGGGAGAGGAATGATCAGCCCCAGCATTTT.

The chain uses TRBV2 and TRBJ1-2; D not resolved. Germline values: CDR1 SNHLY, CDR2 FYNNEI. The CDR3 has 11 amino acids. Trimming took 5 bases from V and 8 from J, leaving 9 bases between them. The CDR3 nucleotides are TGTGCCAGCAGTCCCCTCGTCGGCTACACCTTC. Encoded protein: CASSPLVGYTF. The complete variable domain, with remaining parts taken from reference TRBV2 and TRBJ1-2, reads EPEVTQTPSHQVTQMGQEVILRCVPISNHLYFYWYRQILGQKVEFLVSFYNNEISEKSEIFDDQFSVERPDGSNFTLKIRSTKLEDSAMYFCASSPLVGYTFGSGTRLTVV.

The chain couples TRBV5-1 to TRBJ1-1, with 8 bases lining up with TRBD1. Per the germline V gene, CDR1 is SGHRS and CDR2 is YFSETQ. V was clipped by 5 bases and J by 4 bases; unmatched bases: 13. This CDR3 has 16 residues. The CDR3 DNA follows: TGCGCCAGCAGTCCGACAGGGGATGTGGTTGGCACTGAAGCTTTCTTT. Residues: CASSPTGDVVGTEAFF.

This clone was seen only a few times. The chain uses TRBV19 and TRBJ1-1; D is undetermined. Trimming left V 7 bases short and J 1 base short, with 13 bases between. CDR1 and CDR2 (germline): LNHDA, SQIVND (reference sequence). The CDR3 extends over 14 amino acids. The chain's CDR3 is CASKAGPKNTEAFF. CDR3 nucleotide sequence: TGTGCCAGTAAAGCAGGTCCTAAGAACACTGAAGCTTTCTTT. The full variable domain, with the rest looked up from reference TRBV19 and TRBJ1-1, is DGGITQSPKYLFRKEGQNVTLSCEQNLNHDAMYWYRQDPGQGLRLIYYSQIVNDFQKGDIAEGYSVSREKKESFPLTVTSAQKNPTAFYLCASKAGPKNTEAFFGQGTRLTVV.

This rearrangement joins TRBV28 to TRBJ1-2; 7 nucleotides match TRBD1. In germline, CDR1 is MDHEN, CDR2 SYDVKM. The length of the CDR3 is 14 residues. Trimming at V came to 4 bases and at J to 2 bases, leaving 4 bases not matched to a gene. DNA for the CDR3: TGTGCCAGCAGTTCTGCGGACAGGAACTATGGCTACACCTTC. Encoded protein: CASSSADRNYGYTF.

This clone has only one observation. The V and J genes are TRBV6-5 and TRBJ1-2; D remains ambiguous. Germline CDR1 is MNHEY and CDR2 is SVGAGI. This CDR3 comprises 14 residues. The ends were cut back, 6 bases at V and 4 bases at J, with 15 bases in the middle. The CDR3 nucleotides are TGTGCCAGCAGCAGCCGGACGGACTTCTATGGCTACACCTTC. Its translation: CASSSRTDFYGYTF.

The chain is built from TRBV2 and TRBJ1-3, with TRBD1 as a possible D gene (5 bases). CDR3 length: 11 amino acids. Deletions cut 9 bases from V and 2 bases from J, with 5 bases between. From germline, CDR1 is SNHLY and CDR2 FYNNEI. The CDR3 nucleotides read TGTGCCAGACAGGCTGGAAACACCATATATTTT. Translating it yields CARQAGNTIYF. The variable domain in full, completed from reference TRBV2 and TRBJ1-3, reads EPEVTQTPSHQVTQMGQEVILRCVPISNHLYFYWYRQILGQKVEFLVSFYNNEISEKSEIFDDQFSVERPDGSNFTLKIRSTKLEDSAMYFCARQAGNTIYFGEGSWLTVV.

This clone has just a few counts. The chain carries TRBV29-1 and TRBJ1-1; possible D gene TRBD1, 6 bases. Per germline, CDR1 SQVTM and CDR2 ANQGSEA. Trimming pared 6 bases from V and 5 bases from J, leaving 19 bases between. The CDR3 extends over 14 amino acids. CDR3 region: CSVERTAEQTEAFF. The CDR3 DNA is TGCAGCGTGGAGAGGACAGCCGAACAGACTGAAGCTTTCTTT.

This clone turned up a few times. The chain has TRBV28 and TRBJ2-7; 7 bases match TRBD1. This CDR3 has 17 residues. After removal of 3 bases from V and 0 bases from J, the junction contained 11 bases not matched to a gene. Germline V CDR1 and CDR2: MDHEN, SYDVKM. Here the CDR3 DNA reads TGTGCCAGCAGTTTCGGGCCGGGACAGTCGACCTCCTACGAGCAGTACTTC. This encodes CASSFGPGQSTSYEQYF.

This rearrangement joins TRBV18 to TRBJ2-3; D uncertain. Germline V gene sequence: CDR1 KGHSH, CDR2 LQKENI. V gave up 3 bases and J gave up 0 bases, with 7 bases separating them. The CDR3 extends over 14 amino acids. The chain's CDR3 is CASSPSGSTDTQYF. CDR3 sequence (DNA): TGTGCCAGCTCACCCTCCGGTAGCACAGATACGCAGTATTTT.

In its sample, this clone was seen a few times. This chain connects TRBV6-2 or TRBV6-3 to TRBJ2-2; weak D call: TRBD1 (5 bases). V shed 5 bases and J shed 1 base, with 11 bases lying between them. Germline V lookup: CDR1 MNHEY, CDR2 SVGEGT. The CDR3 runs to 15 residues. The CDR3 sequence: CASSLPDRNTGELFF. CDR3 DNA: TGTGCCAGCAGTCTACCAGACAGGAACACCGGGGAGCTGTTTTTT.

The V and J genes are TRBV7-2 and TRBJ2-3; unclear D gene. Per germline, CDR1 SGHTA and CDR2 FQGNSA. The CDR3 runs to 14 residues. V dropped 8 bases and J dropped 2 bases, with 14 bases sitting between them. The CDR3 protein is CASAKGPHTDTQYF. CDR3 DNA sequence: TGTGCCAGCGCGAAAGGTCCCCACACAGATACGCAGTATTTT.

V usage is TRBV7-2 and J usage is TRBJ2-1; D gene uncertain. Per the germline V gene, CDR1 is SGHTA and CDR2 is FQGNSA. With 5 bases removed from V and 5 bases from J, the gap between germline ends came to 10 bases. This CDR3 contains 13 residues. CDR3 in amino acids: CASSPGANNEQFF. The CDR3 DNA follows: TGTGCCAGCAGCCCAGGAGCCAACAATGAGCAGTTCTTC.

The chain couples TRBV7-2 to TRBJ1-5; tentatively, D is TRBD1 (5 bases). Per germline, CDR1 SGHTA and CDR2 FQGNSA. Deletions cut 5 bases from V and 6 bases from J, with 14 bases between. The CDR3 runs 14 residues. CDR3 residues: CASSPTGVLQPQHF. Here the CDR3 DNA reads TGTGCCAGCAGCCCAACGGGGGTGCTTCAGCCCCAGCATTTT.

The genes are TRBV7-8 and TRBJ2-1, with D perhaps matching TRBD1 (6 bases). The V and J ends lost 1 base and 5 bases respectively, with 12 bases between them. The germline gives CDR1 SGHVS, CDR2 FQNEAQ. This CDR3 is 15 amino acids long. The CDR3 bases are TGTGCCAGCAGCTTAGGGGCAGGGGTAAACAATGAGCAGTTCTTC. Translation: CASSLGAGVNNEQFF.

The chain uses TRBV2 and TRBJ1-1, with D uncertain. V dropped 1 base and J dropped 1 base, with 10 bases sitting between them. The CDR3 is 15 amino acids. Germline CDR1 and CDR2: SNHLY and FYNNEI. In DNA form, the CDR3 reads TGTGCCAGCAGTGAAGGGTGGGGAGAGAACACTGAAGCTTTCTTT. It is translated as CASSEGWGENTEAFF. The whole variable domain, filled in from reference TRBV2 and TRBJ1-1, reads EPEVTQTPSHQVTQMGQEVILRCVPISNHLYFYWYRQILGQKVEFLVSFYNNEISEKSEIFDDQFSVERPDGSNFTLKIRSTKLEDSAMYFCASSEGWGENTEAFFGQGTRLTVV.

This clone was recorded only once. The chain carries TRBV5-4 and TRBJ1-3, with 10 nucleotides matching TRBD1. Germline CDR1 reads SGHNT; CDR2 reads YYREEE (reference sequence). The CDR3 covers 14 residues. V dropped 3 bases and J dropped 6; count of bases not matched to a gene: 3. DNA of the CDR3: TGTGCCAGCAGCTCCGGACAGGGGGAAAACACCATATATTTT. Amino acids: CASSSGQGENTIYF. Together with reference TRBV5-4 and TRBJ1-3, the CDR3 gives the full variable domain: ETGVTQSPTHLIKTRGQQVTLRCSSQSGHNTVSWYQQALGQGPQFIFQYYREEENGRGNFPPRFSGLQFPNYSSELNVNALELDDSALYLCASSSGQGENTIYFGEGSWLTVV.

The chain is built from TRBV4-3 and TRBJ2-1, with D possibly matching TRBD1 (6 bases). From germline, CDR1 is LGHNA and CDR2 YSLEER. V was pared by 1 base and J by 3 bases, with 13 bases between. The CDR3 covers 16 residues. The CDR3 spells CASSQAPGADYNEQFF. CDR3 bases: TGCGCCAGCAGCCAAGCACCAGGGGCCGACTACAATGAGCAGTTCTTC.

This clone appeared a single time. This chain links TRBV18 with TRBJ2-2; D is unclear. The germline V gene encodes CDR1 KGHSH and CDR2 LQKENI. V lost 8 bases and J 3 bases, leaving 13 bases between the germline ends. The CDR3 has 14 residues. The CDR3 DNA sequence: TGTGCCAGCCGCGCCAGGTCAGACACCGGGGAGCTGTTTTTT. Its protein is CASRARSDTGELFF.

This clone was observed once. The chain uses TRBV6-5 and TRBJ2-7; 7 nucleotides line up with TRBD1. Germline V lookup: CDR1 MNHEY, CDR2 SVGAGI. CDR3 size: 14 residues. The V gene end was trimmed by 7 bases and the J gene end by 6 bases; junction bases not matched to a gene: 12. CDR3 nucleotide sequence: TGTGCCAGCACCGCTCGAGACAGGGTATTCGAGCAGTACTTC. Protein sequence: CASTARDRVFEQYF.

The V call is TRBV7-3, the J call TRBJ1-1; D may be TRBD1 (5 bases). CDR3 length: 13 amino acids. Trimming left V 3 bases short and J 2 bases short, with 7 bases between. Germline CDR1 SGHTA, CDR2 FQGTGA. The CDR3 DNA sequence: TGTGCCAGCAGCTTGGACACTAACACTGAAGCTTTCTTT. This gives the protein CASSLDTNTEAFF.

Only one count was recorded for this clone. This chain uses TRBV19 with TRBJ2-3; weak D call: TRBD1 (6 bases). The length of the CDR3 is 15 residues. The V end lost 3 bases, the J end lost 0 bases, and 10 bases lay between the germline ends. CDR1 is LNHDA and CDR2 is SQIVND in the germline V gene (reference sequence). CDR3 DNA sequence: TGTGCCAGTAGTATCACGGGACAAAGCACAGATACGCAGTATTTT. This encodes CASSITGQSTDTQYF.

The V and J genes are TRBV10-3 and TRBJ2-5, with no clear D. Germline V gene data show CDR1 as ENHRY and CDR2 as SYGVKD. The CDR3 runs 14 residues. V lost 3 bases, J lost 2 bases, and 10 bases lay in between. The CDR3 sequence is CAISDSIGQETQYF. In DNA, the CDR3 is TGTGCCATCAGTGATTCCATCGGGCAAGAGACCCAGTACTTC.

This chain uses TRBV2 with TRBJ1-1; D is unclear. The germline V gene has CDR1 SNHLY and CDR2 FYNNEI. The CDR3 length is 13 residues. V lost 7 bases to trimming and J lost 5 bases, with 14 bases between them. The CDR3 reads CASTGSRETEAFF. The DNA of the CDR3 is TGTGCCAGCACCGGCAGTCGAGAAACTGAAGCTTTCTTT.

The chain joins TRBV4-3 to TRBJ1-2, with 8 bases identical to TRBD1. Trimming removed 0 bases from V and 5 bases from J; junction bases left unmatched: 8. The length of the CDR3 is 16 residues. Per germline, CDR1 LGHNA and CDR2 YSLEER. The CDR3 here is CASSQESGQGPYGYTF. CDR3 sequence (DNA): TGCGCCAGCAGCCAAGAAAGTGGACAGGGCCCTTATGGCTACACCTTC.

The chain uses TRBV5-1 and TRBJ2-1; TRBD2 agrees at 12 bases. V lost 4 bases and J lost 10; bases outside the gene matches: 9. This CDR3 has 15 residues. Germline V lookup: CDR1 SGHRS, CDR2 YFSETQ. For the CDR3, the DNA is TGCGCCAGCAGCAAGGGACTAGCGGGCTTCCGGGAGCAGTTCTTC. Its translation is CASSKGLAGFREQFF.